This is a list of T cell receptor beta chains from one sample in a study of beta chain features in type 1 diabetes. Method: immunoSEQ multiplex PCR; TCRdb's copy keeps in-frame clones and lacks some. The sample gives under 450,000 clones, over 13% of which show up once; roughly 0.019% is in the top ten. The sequenced sample consisted of naive CD4+ T cells from blood. The receptors derive from a woman between 18 and 30 years old in good health. Both conserved end residues are part of each CDR3. Each record gives: D gene, clone size, J gene, V gene, CDR3 protein, CDR3 DNA. A D gene is named only where the DNA matches it firmly. Only part of the rows carry a size: once, few, many, or a class if the clone is expanded.

D: TRBD1
size: few
J: TRBJ1-2
V: TRBV6-5
CDR3: CASSSPRQGGGYTF
DNA: TGTGCCAGCAGTTCCCCAAGACAGGGGGGCGGCTACACCTTC

D: TRBD1
size: NA
J: TRBJ2-3
V: TRBV5-6
CDR3: CASSLMWTGGLDTQYF
DNA: TGTGCCAGCAGCTTGATGTGGACAGGGGGCTTAGATACGCAGTATTTT

D: NA
size: NA
J: TRBJ1-2
V: TRBV7-2
CDR3: CASSLGGVLSLRSYGYTF
DNA: TGTGCCAGCAGCTTGGGGGGGGTCCTCTCCCTTAGGAGCTATGGCTACACCTTC

D: TRBD1
size: NA
J: TRBJ2-3
V: TRBV11-2
CDR3: CASSLSYQGATVTQYF
DNA: TGTGCCAGCAGCTTAAGTTATCAGGGGGCTACAGTTACGCAGTATTTT

D: NA
size: few
J: TRBJ2-7
V: TRBV20-1
CDR3: CSARERPHDYF
DNA: TGCAGTGCTAGAGAGAGGCCCCATGACTACTTC

D: TRBD1
size: few
J: TRBJ1-1
V: TRBV30
CDR3: CALSKGSRGSSGTEAFF
DNA: TGTGCCTTATCTAAGGGGAGCAGGGGGTCATCCGGCACTGAAGCTTTCTTT

D: NA
size: NA
J: TRBJ2-2
V: TRBV2
CDR3: CASRPIANTGELFF
DNA: TGTGCCAGCAGACCAATAGCGAACACCGGGGAGCTGTTTTTT

D: NA
size: few
J: TRBJ1-2
V: TRBV7-9
CDR3: CASSLASINYGYTF
DNA: TGTGCCAGCAGCTTAGCGTCAATTAACTATGGCTACACCTTC

D: NA
size: NA
J: TRBJ1-2
V: TRBV27
CDR3: CASSPRGGGPSYTF
DNA: TGTGCCAGCAGTCCCCGGGGGGGAGGGCCTAGCTACACCTTC

D: NA
size: few
J: TRBJ2-1
V: TRBV9
CDR3: CASSVDRASYNEQFF
DNA: TGTGCCAGCAGCGTAGACAGGGCCTCCTACAATGAGCAGTTCTTC

D: NA
size: few
J: TRBJ1-5
V: TRBV5-8
CDR3: CASSLDRNQPQHF
DNA: TGTGCCAGCAGTTTAGACAGAAATCAGCCCCAGCATTTT

D: TRBD1
size: few
J: TRBJ1-5
V: TRBV4-2
CDR3: CASSPRQGSYSNQPQHF
DNA: TGTGCCAGCAGCCCAAGACAGGGGAGTTATAGCAATCAGCCCCAGCATTTT

D: TRBD2
size: NA
J: TRBJ2-7
V: TRBV30
CDR3: CAWRDGLAGVYEQYF
DNA: TGTGCCTGGAGGGACGGACTAGCGGGAGTCTACGAGCAGTACTTC

D: TRBD2
size: NA
J: TRBJ2-7
V: TRBV28
CDR3: CASSLHSGRSYEQYF
DNA: TGTGCCAGCAGTTTACATAGCGGGAGATCCTACGAGCAGTACTTC

D: NA
size: NA
J: TRBJ1-3
V: TRBV7-9
CDR3: CASPSGNTIYF
DNA: TGTGCCAGCCCTTCCGGAAACACCATATATTTT

D: TRBD2
size: few
J: TRBJ2-7
V: TRBV19
CDR3: CASSTRTSATYEQYF
DNA: TGTGCCAGTAGTACCCGGACTAGCGCAACCTACGAGCAGTACTTC